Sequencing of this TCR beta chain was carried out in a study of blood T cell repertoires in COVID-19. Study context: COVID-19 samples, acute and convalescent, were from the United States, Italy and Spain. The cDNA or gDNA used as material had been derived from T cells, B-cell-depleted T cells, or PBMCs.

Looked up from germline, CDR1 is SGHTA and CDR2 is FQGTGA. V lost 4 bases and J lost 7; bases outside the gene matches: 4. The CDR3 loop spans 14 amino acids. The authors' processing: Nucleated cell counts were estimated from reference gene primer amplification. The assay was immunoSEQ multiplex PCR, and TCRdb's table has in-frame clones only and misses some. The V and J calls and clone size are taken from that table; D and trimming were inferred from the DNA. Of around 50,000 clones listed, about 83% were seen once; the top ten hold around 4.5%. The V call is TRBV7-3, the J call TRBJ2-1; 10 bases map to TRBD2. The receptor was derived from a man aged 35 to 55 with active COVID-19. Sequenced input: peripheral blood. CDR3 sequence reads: CASSSPGLANEQFF. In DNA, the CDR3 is TGTGCCAGCAGCTCTCCGGGACTAGCGAATGAGCAGTTCTTC.